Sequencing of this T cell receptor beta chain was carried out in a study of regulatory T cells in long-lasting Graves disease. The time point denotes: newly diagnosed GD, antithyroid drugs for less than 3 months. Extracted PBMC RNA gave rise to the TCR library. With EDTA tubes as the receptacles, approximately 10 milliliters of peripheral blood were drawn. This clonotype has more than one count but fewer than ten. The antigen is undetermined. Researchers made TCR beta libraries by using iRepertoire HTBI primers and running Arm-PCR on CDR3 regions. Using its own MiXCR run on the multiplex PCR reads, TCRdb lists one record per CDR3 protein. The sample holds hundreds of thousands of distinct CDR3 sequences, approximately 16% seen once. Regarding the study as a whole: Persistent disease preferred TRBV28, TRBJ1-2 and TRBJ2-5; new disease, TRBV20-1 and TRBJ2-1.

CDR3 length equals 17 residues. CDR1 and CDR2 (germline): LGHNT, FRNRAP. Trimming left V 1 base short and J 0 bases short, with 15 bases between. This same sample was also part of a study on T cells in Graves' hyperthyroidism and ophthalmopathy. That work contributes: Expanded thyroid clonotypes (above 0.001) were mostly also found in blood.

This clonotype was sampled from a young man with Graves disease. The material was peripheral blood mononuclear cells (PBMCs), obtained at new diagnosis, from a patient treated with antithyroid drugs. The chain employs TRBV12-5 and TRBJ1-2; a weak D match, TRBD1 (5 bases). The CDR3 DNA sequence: TGTGCTAGTGGTTTGGCGGTCCCCAAGGGGTCTAACTATGGCTACACCTTC. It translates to CASGLAVPKGSNYGYTF.